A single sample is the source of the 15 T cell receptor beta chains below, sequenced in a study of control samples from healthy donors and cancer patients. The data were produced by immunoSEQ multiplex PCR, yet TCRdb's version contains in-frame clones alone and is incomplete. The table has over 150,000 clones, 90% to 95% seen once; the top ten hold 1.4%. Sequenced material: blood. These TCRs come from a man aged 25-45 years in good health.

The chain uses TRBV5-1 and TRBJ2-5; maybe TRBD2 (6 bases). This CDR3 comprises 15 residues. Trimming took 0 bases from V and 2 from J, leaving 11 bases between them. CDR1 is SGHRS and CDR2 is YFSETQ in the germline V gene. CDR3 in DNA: TGCGCCAGCAGCTTGGACGGGGAGGCGCAAGAGACCCAGTACTTC. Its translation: CASSLDGEAQETQYF.

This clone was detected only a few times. CDR3 DNA sequence: TGTGCCAGCAGTGAGGCTGCACGGAACACTGAAGCTTTCTTT. Its protein product is CASSEAARNTEAFF. The J gene is TRBJ1-1, the V gene TRBV2; D not certain. CDR3 length equals 14 residues. The V gene lost 3 bases and the J gene lost 1 base, with 9 bases spanning the gap. The V gene's germline CDR1 is SNHLY and CDR2 FYNNEI.

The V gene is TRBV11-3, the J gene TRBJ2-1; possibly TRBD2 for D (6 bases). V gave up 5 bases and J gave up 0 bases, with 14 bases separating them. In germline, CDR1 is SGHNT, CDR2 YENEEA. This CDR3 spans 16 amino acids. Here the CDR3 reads CASSRFSGSSYNEQFF. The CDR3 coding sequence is TGTGCCAGCAGCCGATTTAGCGGTAGCTCCTACAATGAGCAGTTCTTC.

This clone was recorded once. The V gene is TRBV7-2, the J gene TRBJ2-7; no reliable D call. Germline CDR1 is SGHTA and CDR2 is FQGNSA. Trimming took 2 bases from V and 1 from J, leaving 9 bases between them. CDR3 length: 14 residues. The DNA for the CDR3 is TGTGCCAGCAGCTTATCCCAAGGTTCCTACGAGCAGTACTTC. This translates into CASSLSQGSYEQYF.

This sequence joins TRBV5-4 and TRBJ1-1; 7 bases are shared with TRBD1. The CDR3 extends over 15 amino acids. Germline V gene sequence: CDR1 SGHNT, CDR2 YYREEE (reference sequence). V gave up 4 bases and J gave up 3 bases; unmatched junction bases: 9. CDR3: CASSLTGVEDTEAFF. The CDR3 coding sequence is TGTGCCAGCAGCCTCACAGGGGTCGAGGACACTGAAGCTTTCTTT.

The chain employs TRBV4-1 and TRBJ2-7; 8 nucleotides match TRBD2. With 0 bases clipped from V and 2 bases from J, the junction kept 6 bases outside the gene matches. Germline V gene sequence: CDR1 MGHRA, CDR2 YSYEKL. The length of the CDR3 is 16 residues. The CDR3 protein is CASSQDTSGGPYEQYF. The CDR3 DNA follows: TGCGCCAGCAGCCAAGATACGAGCGGGGGCCCCTACGAGCAGTACTTC.

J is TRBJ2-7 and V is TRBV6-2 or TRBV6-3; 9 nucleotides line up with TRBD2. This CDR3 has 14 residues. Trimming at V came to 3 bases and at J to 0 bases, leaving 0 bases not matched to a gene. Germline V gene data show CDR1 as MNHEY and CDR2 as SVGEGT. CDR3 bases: TGTGCCAGCAGTTATAGCGGGGGCTCCTACGAGCAGTACTTC. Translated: CASSYSGGSYEQYF.

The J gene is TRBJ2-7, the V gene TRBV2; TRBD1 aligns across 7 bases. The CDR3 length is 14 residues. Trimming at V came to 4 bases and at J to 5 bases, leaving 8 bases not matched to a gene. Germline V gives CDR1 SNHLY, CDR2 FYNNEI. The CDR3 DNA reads TGTGCCAGCAGTGCAAACGTAGGGACAGACGAGCAGTACTTC. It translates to CASSANVGTDEQYF.

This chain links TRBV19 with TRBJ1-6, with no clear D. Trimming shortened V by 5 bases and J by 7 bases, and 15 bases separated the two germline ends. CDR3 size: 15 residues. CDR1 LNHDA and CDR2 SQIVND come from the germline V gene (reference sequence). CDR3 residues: CASSLQSTQNSPLHF. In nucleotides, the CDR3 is TGTGCCAGTAGTTTACAGTCAACGCAAAATTCACCCCTCCACTTT.

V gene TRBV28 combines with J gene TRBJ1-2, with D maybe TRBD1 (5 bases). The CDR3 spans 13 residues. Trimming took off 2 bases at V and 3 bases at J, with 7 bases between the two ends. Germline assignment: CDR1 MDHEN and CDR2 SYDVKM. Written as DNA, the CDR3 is TGTGCCAGCAGTTTAAGGGGCCACTATGGCTACACCTTC. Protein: CASSLRGHYGYTF.

For the CDR3, the DNA is TGCGCCAGCAGCTTAGCTCTCGTGGGACAGGCGAACACTGAAGCTTTCTTT. As protein: CASSLALVGQANTEAFF. The chain joins TRBV5-1 to TRBJ1-1; 8 bases fit TRBD1. The CDR3 runs 17 residues. The germline V gene has CDR1 SGHRS and CDR2 YFSETQ. Trimming removed 2 bases from V and 1 base from J; junction bases left unmatched: 10.

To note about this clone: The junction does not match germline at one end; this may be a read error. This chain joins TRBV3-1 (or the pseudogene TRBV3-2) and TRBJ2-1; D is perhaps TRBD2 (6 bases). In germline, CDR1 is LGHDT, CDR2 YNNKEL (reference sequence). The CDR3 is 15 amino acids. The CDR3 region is CASTQSGAGGNEQFF. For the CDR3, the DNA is TGTGCCAGCACCCAATCGGGAGCTGGGGGCAATGAGCAGTTCTTC.

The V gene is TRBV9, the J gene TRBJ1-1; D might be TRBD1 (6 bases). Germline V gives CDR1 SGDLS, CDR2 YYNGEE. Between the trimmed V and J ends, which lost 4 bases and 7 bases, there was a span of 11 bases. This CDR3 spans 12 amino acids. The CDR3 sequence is CASSRGGREAFF. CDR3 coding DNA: TGTGCCAGCAGCCGGGGGGGCCGTGAAGCTTTCTTT.

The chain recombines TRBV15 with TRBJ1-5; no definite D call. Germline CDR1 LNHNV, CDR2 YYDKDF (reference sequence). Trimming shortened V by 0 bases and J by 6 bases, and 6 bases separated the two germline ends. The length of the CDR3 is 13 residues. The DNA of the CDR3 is TGTGCCACCAGCAGAGATCGTACTCAGCCCCAGCATTTT. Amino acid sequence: CATSRDRTQPQHF.

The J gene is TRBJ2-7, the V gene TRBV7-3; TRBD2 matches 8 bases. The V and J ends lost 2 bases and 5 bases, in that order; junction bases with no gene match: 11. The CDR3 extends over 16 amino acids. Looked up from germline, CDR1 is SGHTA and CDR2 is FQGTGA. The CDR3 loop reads CASSLPRPAGAHEQYF. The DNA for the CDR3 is TGTGCCAGCAGCTTACCCCGACCAGCGGGAGCCCACGAGCAGTACTTC. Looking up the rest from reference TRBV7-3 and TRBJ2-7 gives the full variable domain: GAGVSQTPSNKVTEKGKYVELRCDPISGHTALYWYRQSLGQGPEFLIYFQGTGAADDSGLPNDRFFAVRPEGSVSTLKIQRTERGDSAVYLCASSLPRPAGAHEQYFGPGTRLTVT.